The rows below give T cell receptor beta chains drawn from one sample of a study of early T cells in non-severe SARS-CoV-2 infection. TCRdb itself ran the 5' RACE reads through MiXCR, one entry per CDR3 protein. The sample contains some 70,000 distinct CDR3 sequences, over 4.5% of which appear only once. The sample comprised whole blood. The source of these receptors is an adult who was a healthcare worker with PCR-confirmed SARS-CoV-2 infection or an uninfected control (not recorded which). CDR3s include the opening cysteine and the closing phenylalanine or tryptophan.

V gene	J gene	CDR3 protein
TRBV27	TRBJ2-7	CASSLSGFNSYEQYF
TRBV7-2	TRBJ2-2	CASSLGTSRTGELFF
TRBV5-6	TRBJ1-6	CASSPGTSAPYNSPLHF
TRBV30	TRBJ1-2	CAWSALTQDRGFYGYTF
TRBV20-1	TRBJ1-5	CSARDAYQPQHF
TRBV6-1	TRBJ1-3	CASSEQTLFSGNTIYF
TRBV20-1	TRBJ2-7	CSASGGRTPYEQYF
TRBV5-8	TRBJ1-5	CASSLETGTGQPQHF
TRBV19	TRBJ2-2	CASSMGLAGASGELFF
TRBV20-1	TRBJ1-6	CSAMGDIGFSPLHF
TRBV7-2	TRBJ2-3	CASSRGAEGWDTQYF
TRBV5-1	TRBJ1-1	CASMHRSGQQNTEAFF
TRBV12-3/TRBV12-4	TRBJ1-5	CASKQGGLLRPQHF
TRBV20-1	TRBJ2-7	CSAGTGNSYEQYF
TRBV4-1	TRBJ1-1	CASSLGHLNTEAFF
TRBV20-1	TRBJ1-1	CSARTGTAREAFF
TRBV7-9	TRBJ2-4	CASSFSSSLAKNIQYF
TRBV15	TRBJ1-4	CATSRPDGEDREKLFF
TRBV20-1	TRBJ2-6	CSASGGFSGANVLTF
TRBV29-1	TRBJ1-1	CSAGGLNTEAFF
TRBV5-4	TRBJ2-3	CASSLTRGADTQYF
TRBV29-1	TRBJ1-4	CSGGQVGEKLFF
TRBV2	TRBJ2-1	CASSPRTSGRGNEQFF
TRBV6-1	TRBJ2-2	CASRGGLGTTGELFF
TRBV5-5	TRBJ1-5	CASSLDRDQPQHF
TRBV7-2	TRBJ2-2	CASSKYSGGADTGELFF
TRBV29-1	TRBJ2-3	CSVRGGRPTDTQYF
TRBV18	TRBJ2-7	CASPVTQDSSSYEQYF
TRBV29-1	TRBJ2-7	CSVLGTGPDYEQYF
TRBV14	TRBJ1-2	CASSQDFYGAEIYGYTF
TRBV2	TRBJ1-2	CASSEAGLAYGYTF
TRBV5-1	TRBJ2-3	CASSSMASGGVEDTQYF
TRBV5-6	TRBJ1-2	CASSNYGYTF
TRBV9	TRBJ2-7	CASGGAGSYEQYF
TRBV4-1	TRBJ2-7	CASSPPGQGTTYEQYF
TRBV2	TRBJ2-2	CASSEERSRRELFF
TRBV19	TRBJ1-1	CASHWGTEAFF
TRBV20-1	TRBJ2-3	CSAIFSGGAATDTQYF
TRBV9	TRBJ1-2	CASSVEELYGYTF
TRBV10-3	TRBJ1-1	CAISGTTGNTEAFF
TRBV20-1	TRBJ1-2	CSARDSRGYTF
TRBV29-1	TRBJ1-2	CSVEGQANYGYTF
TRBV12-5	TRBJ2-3	CASGLVGFSSSTDTQYF
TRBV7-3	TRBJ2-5	CASSSPGLAEETQYF
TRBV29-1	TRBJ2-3	CSVETTRNRDRGRRTDTQYF
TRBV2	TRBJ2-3	CVSRTASHTDTQYF
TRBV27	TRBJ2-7	CASSSREAGAYEQYF